This T cell receptor beta chain was found in a study of blood T cell repertoires in COVID-19. Study summary: Acute and convalescent COVID-19 samples came from the United States, Italy and Spain. Sample material is recorded as cDNA or gDNA derived from T cells, B-cell-depleted T cells, or PBMCs.

From germline, CDR1 is SGDLS and CDR2 YYNGEE. The CDR3 contains 15 residues. Trimming stripped 2 bases from V and 2 bases from J, with 11 bases between. Profiling relied on immunoSEQ multiplex PCR, and the TCRdb table lists in-frame clones only, not all of them. The sample records around 250,000 clones, roughly 84% being singletons. The V and J genes are TRBV9 and TRBJ1-5, with D possibly matching TRBD1 (6 bases). This clonotype originated in a woman aged 40 to 55 who had recovered from COVID-19. Sequencing used peripheral blood. CDR3 bases: TGTGCCAGCAGCGTTGGGGGCGCAGGCAATCAGCCCCAGCATTTT. Its translation: CASSVGGAGNQPQHF. Using reference TRBV9 and TRBJ1-5 for the parts outside the CDR3, the full variable domain is DSGVTQTPKHLITATGQRVTLRCSPRSGDLSVYWYQQSLDQGLQFLIQYYNGEERAKGNILERFSAQQFPDLHSELNLSSLELGDSALYFCASSVGGAGNQPQHFGDGTRLSIL.